The sequence of this T cell receptor (beta chain) was determined in a study of cytomegalovirus exposure and HLA in healthy donors. Findings of the study overall: TRBV6-2, TRBV6-3 and some other V segments were excluded as indistinguishable. Productive rates of about 87% or about 30% were seen for most TCR beta V segments in an earlier analysis. Among CMV-associated TCR beta chains, most appeared HLA-restricted in a later analysis.

The ends were cut back, 0 bases at V and 0 bases at J, with 15 bases in the middle. This CDR3 is built from 17 residues. Per germline, CDR1 SGDLS and CDR2 YYNGEE. This clone was seen a handful of times. What it binds is unknown. PCR involved 60 Vbeta and 13 Jbeta primers. Profiling relied on immunoSEQ multiplex PCR, and the TCRdb table lists in-frame clones only, not all of them. This sample yields more than 90,000 clones, of which over 55% are seen a single time; about 6% belongs to the top ten. The sequenced sample consisted of PBMCs. This receptor was taken from a boy aged 5-17 years in good health and CMV-seropositive. V is TRBV9 and J is TRBJ1-2; D is perhaps TRBD1 (5 bases). As DNA, the CDR3 is TGTGCCAGCAGCGTAGGGGGCGCAGCTTTAGCTAACTATGGCTACACCTTC. The encoded protein is CASSVGGAALANYGYTF.